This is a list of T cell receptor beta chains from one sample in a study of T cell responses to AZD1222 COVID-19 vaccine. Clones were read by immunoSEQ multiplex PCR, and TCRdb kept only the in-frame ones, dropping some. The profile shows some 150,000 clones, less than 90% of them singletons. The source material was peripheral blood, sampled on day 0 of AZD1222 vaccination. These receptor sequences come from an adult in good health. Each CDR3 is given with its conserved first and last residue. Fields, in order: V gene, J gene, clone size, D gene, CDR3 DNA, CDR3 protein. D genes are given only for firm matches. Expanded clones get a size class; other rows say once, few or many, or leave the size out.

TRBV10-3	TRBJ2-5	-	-	TGTGCCATCGGAGGGGGGCAAGTATTGGAGACCCAGTACTTC	CAIGGGQVLETQYF
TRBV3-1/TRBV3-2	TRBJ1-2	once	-	TGTGCCAGCAGCCGAGTGACAGGTCGAGATGGCTACACCTTC	CASSRVTGRDGYTF
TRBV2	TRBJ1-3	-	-	TGTGCCAGCAGCTCAGGGGTCTACTCTGGAAACACCATATATTTT	CASSSGVYSGNTIYF
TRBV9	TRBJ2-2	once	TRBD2	TGTGCCAGCAGCGTCTTAGCGGGAGGAGCCGCCGGGGAGCTGTTTTTT	CASSVLAGGAAGELFF
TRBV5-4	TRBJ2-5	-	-	TGTGCCAGCAGGACAGGCCGGGGGACCCAGTACTTC	CASRTGRGTQYF
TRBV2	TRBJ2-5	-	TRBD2	TGTGCCAGCAGACCGCCTAGCGGGGGTGGGTACCAAGAGACCCAGTACTTC	CASRPPSGGGYQETQYF
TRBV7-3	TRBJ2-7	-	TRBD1	TGTGCCAGCAGCCCATCGGGACAGTCCTACGAGCAGTACTTC	CASSPSGQSYEQYF
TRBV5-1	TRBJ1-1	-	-	TGCGCCAGCAGCTTGTTACTGAGCTCAATGAACACTGAAGCTTTCTTT	CASSLLLSSMNTEAFF
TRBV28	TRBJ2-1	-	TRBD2	TGTGCCAGCACCGGGGGGGGCGAGTTACTCAATGAGCAGTTCTTC	CASTGGGELLNEQFF
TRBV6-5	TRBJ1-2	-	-	TGTGCCAGCAGTATGCAGGGGCAGCTTGGCTACACCTTC	CASSMQGQLGYTF
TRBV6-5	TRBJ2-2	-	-	TGTGCCAGCAGGCAACTAGATACCGGGGAGCTGTTTTTT	CASRQLDTGELFF
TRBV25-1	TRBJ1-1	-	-	TGTGCCAGCAGTTTCCCGAACACTGAAGCTTTCTTT	CASSFPNTEAFF
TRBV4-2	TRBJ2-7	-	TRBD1	TGTGCCAGCAGCCAAGAAAGAGGACAGGCCATCGCCTACGAGCAGTACTTC	CASSQERGQAIAYEQYF
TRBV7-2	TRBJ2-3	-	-	TGTGCCAGCAGCCCACGAGGAGATACGCAGTATTTT	CASSPRGDTQYF
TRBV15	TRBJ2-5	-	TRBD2	TGTGCCACCAGCAGTCCTAGCGGGTCGAAGGGAGAGACCCAGTACTTC	CATSSPSGSKGETQYF
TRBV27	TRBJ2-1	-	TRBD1	TGTGCCAGCAGAGAAACAGGGGGCCCATCCTACAATGAGCAGTTCTTC	CASRETGGPSYNEQFF
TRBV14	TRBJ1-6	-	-	TGTGCCAGCAGCCAAGAGGGGCCTGGAAAGGGTTACGCGCGTTCACCCCTCCACTTT	CASSQEGPGKGYARSPLHF
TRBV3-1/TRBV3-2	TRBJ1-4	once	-	TGTGCCAGCAGCCAATCTCCACAGGAATCCGCAACTAATGAAAAACTGTTTTTT	CASSQSPQESATNEKLFF
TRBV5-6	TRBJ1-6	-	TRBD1	TGTGCCAGCAGCAACACAGGGGGCGGTTCACCCCTCCACTTT	CASSNTGGGSPLHF
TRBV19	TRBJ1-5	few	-	TGTGCCAGTAGTACGGGGCTTCGACAGGTGAATTACAATCAGCCCCAGCATTTT	CASSTGLRQVNYNQPQHF
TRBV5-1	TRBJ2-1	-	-	TGCGCCAGCAGCTGGGGGGCCGGGTTGGATGAGCAGTTCTTC	CASSWGAGLDEQFF
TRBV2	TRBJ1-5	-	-	TGTGCCAGCAAGGGTAATAGCAATCAGCCCCAGCATTTT	CASKGNSNQPQHF
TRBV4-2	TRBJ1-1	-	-	TGTGCCAGCAGCCAAGATCTAAGACGGAGGGGGACTGAAGCTTTCTTT	CASSQDLRRRGTEAFF
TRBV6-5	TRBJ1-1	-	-	TGTGCCAGCAGTTACTACGGCAGTACAGGGAACACTGAAGCTTTCTTT	CASSYYGSTGNTEAFF
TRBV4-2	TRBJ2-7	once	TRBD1	TGTGCCAGCAGCCTCGAAGGGGGACAGTACGAGCAGTACTTC	CASSLEGGQYEQYF
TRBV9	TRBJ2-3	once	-	TGTGCCAGCAGTGTGACAGGCACAGATACGCAGTATTTT	CASSVTGTDTQYF
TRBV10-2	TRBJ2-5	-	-	TGCGCCAGCAGTGAGGCGGAGACCCAGTACTTC	CASSEAETQYF
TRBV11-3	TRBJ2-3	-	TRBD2	TGTGCCAGCAGTTTTAGCGGGAGGGGTACAGATACGCAGTATTTT	CASSFSGRGTDTQYF
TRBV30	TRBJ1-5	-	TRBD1	TGTGCCTGGAACCGACAGGGGGGACAGCCCCAGCATTTT	CAWNRQGGQPQHF
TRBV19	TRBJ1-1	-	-	TGTGCCAGTAATTGGGGTATGGGGGTCGGAGCTTTCTTT	CASNWGMGVGAFF
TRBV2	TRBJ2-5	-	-	TGTGCCAGCAGTGAATCAGGGGCCAGGGGGACCCAGTACTTC	CASSESGARGTQYF
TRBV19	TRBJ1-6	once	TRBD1	TGTGCCAGTTCCCGCACAGGGGGTGATTCACCCCTCCACTTT	CASSRTGGDSPLHF
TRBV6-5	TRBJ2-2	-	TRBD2	TGTGCCAGCAGTTACGCGGGCGGGAGGATAACCGGGGAGCTGTTTTTT	CASSYAGGRITGELFF
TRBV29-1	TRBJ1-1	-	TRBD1	TGCAGCGCGGGGACAGGGCCCATGAACACTGAAGCTTTCTTT	CSAGTGPMNTEAFF
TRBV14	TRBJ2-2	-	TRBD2	TGTGCCAGCAGCCAAGATATGGGAGGGGTTGCGAACACCGGGGAGCTGTTTTTT	CASSQDMGGVANTGELFF
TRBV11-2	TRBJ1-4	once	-	TGTGCCAGCAGCTTGTCCCTGGCAGCAACTAATGAAAAACTGTTTTTT	CASSLSLAATNEKLFF
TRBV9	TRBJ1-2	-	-	TGTGCCAGCAGCGTAGAGGGCAGGTCCAGCTATGGCTACACCTTC	CASSVEGRSSYGYTF
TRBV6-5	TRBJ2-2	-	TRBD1	TGTGCCAGCGGGACAGAAACGAACACCGGGGAGCTGTTTTTT	CASGTETNTGELFF
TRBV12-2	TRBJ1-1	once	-	TGTGCAAGTCGCTTTATCCCCCACCATGAGAACACTGAAGCTTTCTTT	CASRFIPHHENTEAFF
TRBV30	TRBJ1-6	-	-	TGTGCCTGGTCCGGGACACATAATTCACCCCTCCACTTT	CAWSGTHNSPLHF
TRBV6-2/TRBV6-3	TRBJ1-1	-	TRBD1	TGTGCCAGCAGTTACCGCCGGGACAGGGGGACGACTGAAGCTTTCTTT	CASSYRRDRGTTEAFF
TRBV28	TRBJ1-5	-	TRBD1	TGTGCCAGCAACCGGGACAGGGGCATACAGCCCCAGCATTTT	CASNRDRGIQPQHF
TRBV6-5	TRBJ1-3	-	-	TGTGCCACCCACGGGGGGGCCAACTCTGGAAACACCATATATTTT	CATHGGANSGNTIYF
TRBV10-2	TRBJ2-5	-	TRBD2	TGCGCCAGCCAATTAAGACTAGCGGGAGAACGAGAGACCCAGTACTTC	CASQLRLAGERETQYF
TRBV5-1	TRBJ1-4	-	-	TGCGCCAGCAGCTTATCCGCGGGACGCATAGATGAAAAACTGTTTTTT	CASSLSAGRIDEKLFF
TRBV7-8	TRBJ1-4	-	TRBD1	TGTGCCAGCAGCGCAGGACAGGGGAATGAAAAACTGTTTTTT	CASSAGQGNEKLFF
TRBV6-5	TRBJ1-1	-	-	TGTGCCAGCCGAAAAACAGGAATGAACACTGAAGCTTTCTTT	CASRKTGMNTEAFF
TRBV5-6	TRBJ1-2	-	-	TGTGCCAGCACCTGGATGGAGGATGGCTACACCTTC	CASTWMEDGYTF
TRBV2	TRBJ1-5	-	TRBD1	TGTGCCAGCAGTGAAGTGGGACAGAAAAATCAGCCCCAGCATTTT	CASSEVGQKNQPQHF
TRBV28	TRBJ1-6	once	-	TGTGCCAGCAGTTTTCCCCCCCGGGCGGGCAATTCACCCCTCCACTTT	CASSFPPRAGNSPLHF
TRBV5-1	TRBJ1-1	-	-	TGCGCCAGCAGCAGAGGACCCGGGGTTAACACTGAAGCTTTCTTT	CASSRGPGVNTEAFF
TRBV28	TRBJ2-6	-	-	TGTGCCAGCAGTTCCGGGGCCAACGTCCTGACTTTC	CASSSGANVLTF